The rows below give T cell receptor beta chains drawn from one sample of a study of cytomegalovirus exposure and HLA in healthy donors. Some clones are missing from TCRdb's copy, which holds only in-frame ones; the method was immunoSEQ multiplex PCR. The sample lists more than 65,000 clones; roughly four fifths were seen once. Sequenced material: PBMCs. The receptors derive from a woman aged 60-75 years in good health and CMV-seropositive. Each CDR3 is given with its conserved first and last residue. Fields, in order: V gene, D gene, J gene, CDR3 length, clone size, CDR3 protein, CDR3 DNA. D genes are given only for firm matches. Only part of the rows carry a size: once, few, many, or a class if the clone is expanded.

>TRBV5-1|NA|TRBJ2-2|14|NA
CASSLGQNTGELFF
TGCGCCAGCAGCTTGGGACAGAACACCGGGGAGCTGTTTTTT
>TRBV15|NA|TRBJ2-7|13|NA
CATSRDAGYEQYF
TGTGCCACCAGCAGAGATGCAGGCTACGAGCAGTACTTC
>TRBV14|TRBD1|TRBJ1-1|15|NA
CASSQMGDRDTEAFF
TGTGCCAGCAGCCAAATGGGCGACAGGGACACTGAAGCTTTCTTT
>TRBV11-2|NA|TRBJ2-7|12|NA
CASSLGSYEQYF
TGTGCCAGCAGCTTGGGCTCCTACGAGCAGTACTTC
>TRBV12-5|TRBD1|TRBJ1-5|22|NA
CASGLFPKNSYPDRVGYQPQHF
TGTGCTAGTGGTTTGTTTCCGAAAAATTCTTATCCGGACAGGGTGGGTTATCAGCCCCAGCATTTT
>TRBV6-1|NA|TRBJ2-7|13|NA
CASSDQGYYEQYF
TGTGCCAGCAGTGATCAGGGGTACTACGAGCAGTACTTC
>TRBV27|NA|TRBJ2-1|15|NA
CASSYGSRPDNEQFF
TGTGCCAGCAGTTACGGGAGCCGTCCCGACAATGAGCAGTTCTTC
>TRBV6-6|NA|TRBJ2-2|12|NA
CASRTKAGELFF
TGTGCCAGCAGAACTAAGGCCGGGGAGCTGTTTTTT
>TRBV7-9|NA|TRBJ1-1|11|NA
CASSPSQEAFF
TGTGCCAGCAGCCCCTCACAGGAGGCTTTCTTT
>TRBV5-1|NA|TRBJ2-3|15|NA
CASSLSGDRTDTQYF
TGCGCCAGCAGCTTGTCCGGGGATCGGACAGATACGCAGTATTTT
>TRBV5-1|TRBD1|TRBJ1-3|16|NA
CASSSGQGAAGNTIYF
TGCGCCAGCAGCTCCGGACAGGGGGCCGCTGGAAACACCATATATTTT
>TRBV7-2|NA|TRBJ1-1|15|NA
CASSLSSTGNTEAFF
TGTGCCAGCAGCTTATCGTCGACAGGGAACACTGAAGCTTTCTTT
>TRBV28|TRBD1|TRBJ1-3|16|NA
CASTQQGGGAGNTIYF
TGTGCCAGCACACAACAGGGGGGAGGCGCTGGAAACACCATATATTTT
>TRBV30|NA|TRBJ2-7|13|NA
CAWSAGLRYEQYF
TGTGCCTGGAGTGCAGGGCTACGCTACGAGCAGTACTTC
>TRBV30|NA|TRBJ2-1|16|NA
CAWSAPIPSSYNEQFF
TGTGCCTGGAGTGCTCCTATCCCGAGCTCCTACAATGAGCAGTTCTTC
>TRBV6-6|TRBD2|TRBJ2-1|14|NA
CASIMGGGPNEQFF
TGTGCCAGCATCATGGGGGGAGGGCCCAATGAGCAGTTCTTC
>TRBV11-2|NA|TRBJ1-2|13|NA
CASSMDTNYGYTF
TGTGCCAGCAGCATGGACACTAACTATGGCTACACCTTC
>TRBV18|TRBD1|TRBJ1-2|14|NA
CASSPGQGYYGYTF
TGTGCCAGCTCACCAGGACAGGGGTACTATGGCTACACCTTC
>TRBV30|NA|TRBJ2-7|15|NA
CAWSVGLLLSYEQYF
TGTGCCTGGAGTGTGGGCTTATTGCTCTCCTACGAGCAGTACTTC
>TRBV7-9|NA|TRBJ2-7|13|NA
CASSLGTEDEQYF
TGTGCCAGCAGCTTAGGGACAGAGGACGAGCAGTACTTC
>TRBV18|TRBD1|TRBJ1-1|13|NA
CASSGQGFTEAFF
TGTGCCAGCTCCGGACAGGGCTTCACTGAAGCTTTCTTT
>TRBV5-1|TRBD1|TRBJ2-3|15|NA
CASSSPGQGSDTQYF
TGCGCCAGCAGCTCGCCGGGACAGGGGTCCGATACGCAGTATTTT
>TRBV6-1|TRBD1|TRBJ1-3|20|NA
CASSEVPGQGFKAYGNTIYF
TGTGCCAGCAGTGAAGTACCGGGACAGGGATTTAAGGCTTACGGAAACACCATATATTTT
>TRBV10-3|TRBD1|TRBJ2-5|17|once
CAISVGRGQGNEETQYF
TGTGCCATCAGTGTGGGTAGGGGGCAAGGCAACGAAGAGACCCAGTACTTC
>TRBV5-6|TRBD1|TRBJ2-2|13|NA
CASSGTGAGELFF
TGTGCCAGCAGCGGGACAGGGGCCGGGGAGCTGTTTTTT
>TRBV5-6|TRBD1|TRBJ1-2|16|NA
CASSSGGLDSSYGYTF
TGTGCCAGCAGCTCAGGGGGCCTCGATTCTTCTTATGGCTACACCTTC
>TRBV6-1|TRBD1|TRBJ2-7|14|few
CASSTDRGLHEQYF
TGTGCCAGCAGTACGGACAGGGGGCTGCACGAGCAGTACTTC
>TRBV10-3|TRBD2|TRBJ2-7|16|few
CAISEGTSGGTYEQYF
TGTGCCATCAGTGAGGGGACTAGCGGGGGAACCTACGAGCAGTACTTC
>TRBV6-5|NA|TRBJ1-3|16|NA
CASSYSRGKGGNTIYF
TGTGCCAGCAGTTACTCGAGGGGGAAGGGTGGAAACACCATATATTTT
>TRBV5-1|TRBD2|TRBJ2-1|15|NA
CASSLALAGPNEQFF
TGCGCCAGCAGCTTGGCTCTAGCGGGGCCCAATGAGCAGTTCTTC
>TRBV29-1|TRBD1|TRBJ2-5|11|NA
CSTTGEETQYF
TGCAGCACGACAGGGGAAGAGACCCAGTACTTC
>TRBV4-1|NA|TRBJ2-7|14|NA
CASSQPSVSYEQYF
TGCGCCAGCAGCCAACCTAGCGTATCCTACGAGCAGTACTTC
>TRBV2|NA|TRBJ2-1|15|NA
CASRTESLTGMGQFF
TGTGCCAGCAGGACTGAATCCTTGACAGGTATGGGGCAGTTCTTC
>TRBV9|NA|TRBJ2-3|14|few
CASSSTVPGVAQYF
TGTGCCAGCAGCTCTACTGTCCCGGGTGTGGCGCAGTATTTT
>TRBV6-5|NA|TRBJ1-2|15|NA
CASSYSMERGHGYTF
TGTGCCAGCAGTTACTCGATGGAAAGGGGCCATGGCTACACCTTC
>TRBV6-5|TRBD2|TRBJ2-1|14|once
CASRGRGIYNEQFF
TGTGCCAGCAGGGGGCGGGGGATCTACAATGAGCAGTTCTTC
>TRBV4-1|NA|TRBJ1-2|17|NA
CASSQGLGQGKLYGYTF
TGCGCCAGCAGCCAAGGCCTAGGGCAGGGAAAACTCTATGGCTACACCTTC
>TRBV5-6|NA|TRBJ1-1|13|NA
CASRLNMNTEAFF
TGTGCCAGCAGGTTAAATATGAACACTGAAGCTTTCTTT
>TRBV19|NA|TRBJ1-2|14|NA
CASTRRGPTYGYTF
TGTGCCAGTACCCGCAGGGGTCCCACCTATGGCTACACCTTC